Below, 20 T cell receptor beta chains from the same sample are listed, as sequenced in a study of blood T cells in healthy people across ages. The second PCR ran about 6 to 11 cycles with a sample-barcoded 5' primer and J-beta primers. MiXCR, applied by TCRdb to the 5' RACE reads, yields one record per CDR3 protein. The table shows 800,000 to 950,000 distinct CDR3 sequences, with almost 30% occurring only once. These data were likewise used in another study, on T cells of mothers and their children.

The sequencing sample was made of blood. Receptors were obtained from a middle-aged woman in good health.

The chain uses TRBV7-6 and TRBJ2-7; no clear D. The V end lost 2 bases, the J end lost 3 bases, and 11 bases lay between the germline ends. This CDR3 contains 14 residues. Germline CDR1 is SGHVS and CDR2 is FNYEAQ. The CDR3 reads CASSLTAKDYEQYF. In DNA, the CDR3 is TGTGCCAGCAGCTTAACGGCCAAAGACTACGAGCAGTACTTC.

This clonotype was counted at least ten times. The V and J genes are TRBV4-3 and TRBJ2-7, with 11 nucleotides matching TRBD1. Looked up from germline, CDR1 is LGHNA and CDR2 is YSLEER. V shed 0 bases and J 5 bases; nucleotides not matched to a gene: 6. The CDR3 is 16 amino acids. CDR3 coding DNA: TGCGCCAGCAGCCAAGAGCGGGGGACAGGGGGTCACGAGCAGTACTTC. It specifies CASSQERGTGGHEQYF.

This clonotype occurred many times. This chain uses TRBV20-1 with TRBJ1-2, with D possibly matching TRBD1 (6 bases). In germline, CDR1 is DFQATT, CDR2 SNEGSKA (reference sequence). This CDR3 region has 16 residues. Trimming took off 3 bases at V and 0 bases at J, with 17 bases between the two ends. The CDR3 DNA sequence: TGCAGTGCTAGTTTTTCCGGGACAAGGACTAACTATGGCTACACCTTC. It yields the protein CSASFSGTRTNYGYTF.

This clonotype was detected ten times or more. This chain's CDR3 is CASSGTAASYEQYF. In DNA form, the CDR3 reads TGTGCCAGCAGCGGGACGGCGGCGTCCTACGAGCAGTACTTC. The chain couples TRBV28 to TRBJ2-7; D tentatively fits TRBD1 or TRBD2 (5 bases each). Germline values: CDR1 MDHEN, CDR2 SYDVKM. The V gene lost 6 bases and the J gene lost 1 base, with 13 bases spanning the gap. CDR3 length: 14 amino acids.

This clonotype was detected many times. The chain couples TRBV5-1 to TRBJ2-5; 11 bases line up with TRBD1. This CDR3 contains 14 residues. CDR1 SGHRS and CDR2 YFSETQ come from the germline V gene. Trimming took 3 bases from V and 11 from J; bases not matched to a gene: 9. The CDR3 DNA sequence: TGCGCCAGCAGCTGGAGGGACAGGGGGAGAGAGCAGTACTTC. Protein: CASSWRDRGREQYF.

V usage is TRBV4-1 and J usage is TRBJ2-5; 8 bases line up with TRBD2. V lost 2 bases and J lost 3; bases outside the gene matches: 8. CDR3 length: 16 amino acids. CDR1 and CDR2 from the germline V gene are MGHRA and YSYEKL. The CDR3 protein is CASSQLQTSVEETQYF. As DNA, the CDR3 is TGCGCCAGCAGCCAATTGCAGACTAGCGTCGAAGAGACCCAGTACTTC.

The J gene is TRBJ2-7, the V gene TRBV9; D gene unclear. The V and J ends lost 8 bases and 3 bases respectively, with 24 bases between them. Germline V CDR1 and CDR2: SGDLS, YYNGEE. There are 16 residues in the CDR3. CDR3 sequence (DNA): TGTGCCAGTAGCCCTCGGACCCTCTCAAGAAACTACGAGCAGTACTTC. It specifies CASSPRTLSRNYEQYF.

The J gene is TRBJ1-2, the V gene TRBV6-5, with 7 bases that match TRBD1. V lost 6 bases to trimming and J lost 7 bases; unmatched junction nucleotides: 8. Germline V gene lookup returns CDR1 MNHEY and CDR2 SVGAGI. The CDR3 is made up of 13 amino acids. CDR3 sequence: CASRPGQSLGYTF. In DNA, the CDR3 is TGTGCCAGCAGACCGGGACAGTCACTTGGCTACACCTTC.

This clonotype showed up many times. The chain joins TRBV12-3 or TRBV12-4 to TRBJ2-6, with TRBD2 as a possible D gene (5 bases). This CDR3 is built from 17 residues. Trimming took 3 bases from V and 0 from J, leaving 12 bases between them. For the CDR3, the DNA is TGTGCCAGCAGTTTCGCGGGCAGTTTCTCTGGGGCCAACGTCCTGACTTTC. It yields the protein CASSFAGSFSGANVLTF.

CDR3 bases: TGTGCCAGCAGTGGTATTGAGGAGACCCAGTACTTC. Protein product: CASSGIEETQYF. The chain combines TRBV12-3 or TRBV12-4 with TRBJ2-5; D gene uncertain. Trimming took 5 bases from V and 5 from J, leaving 9 bases between them. This CDR3 is 12 amino acids long.

The chain recombines TRBV6-6 with TRBJ1-1, with 12 bases lining up with TRBD1. Germline V gives CDR1 MNHNY, CDR2 SVGAGI (reference sequence). The J segment lost 0 bases and the V segment lost 5 bases, leaving 7 bases of the junction unmatched. This CDR3 has 17 residues. For the CDR3, the DNA is TGTGCCAGCAGTACTGCCGGGACAGGGGGCATGAACACTGAAGCTTTCTTT. Its protein is CASSTAGTGGMNTEAFF.

This clonotype was counted between two and nine times. The J gene is TRBJ1-4, the V gene TRBV20-1; 9 nucleotides align to TRBD1. The CDR3 sequence is 15 residues long. The germline CDR1 and CDR2 sequences are DFQATT and SNEGSKA (reference sequence). V gave up 0 bases and J gave up 8 bases; unmatched junction bases: 7. Written as DNA, the CDR3 is TGCAGTGCTAGAGATTCGGGACAGGGAAGAGAAAAACTGTTTTTT. This encodes CSARDSGQGREKLFF.

The V call is TRBV20-1, the J call TRBJ2-7; 10 bases match TRBD2. This CDR3 spans 13 amino acids. The germline V gene encodes CDR1 DFQATT and CDR2 SNEGSKA (reference sequence). The CDR3 nucleotides are TGCAGCTACCACCTAGCGGGAGACTACGAGCAGTACTTC. Its protein is CSYHLAGDYEQYF.

As for this clonotype: Possible read error: a much larger clone is one base away. The genes are TRBV3-1 and TRBJ2-7, with TRBD1 matching over 8 bases. This CDR3 contains 14 residues. Germline V gene sequence: CDR1 LGHDT, CDR2 YNNKEL (reference sequence). CDR3 nucleotides: TGTGCCAGCAACCAAGGTTTCAGGGGGCTCGAGCAGTACTTC. Translation gives CASNQGFRGLEQYF.

This clonotype was counted at least ten times. This sequence joins TRBV12-3 or TRBV12-4 and TRBJ2-7; tentatively, D is TRBD1 (6 bases). The CDR3 sequence is 14 residues long. V lost 2 bases and J lost 1, with 9 bases in between. The CDR3 DNA reads as TGTGCCAGCAGTTTACCAGGGGTGTCCTACGAGCAGTACTTC. This sequence encodes CASSLPGVSYEQYF.

The gene calls are TRBV10-3 and TRBJ2-5; 14 nucleotides match TRBD2. TRBJ2-7 explains the end of the DNA better; the J call may be wrong. The CDR3 length is 16 residues. Germline values: CDR1 ENHRY, CDR2 SYGVKD. CDR3 nucleotide sequence: TGTGCCATCAGTGAGTCAGGGACTAGCGGGAGTAGCGAGCAGTACTTC. Translating gives CAISESGTSGSSEQYF.

This clonotype was seen only a few times. V gene TRBV4-1 combines with J gene TRBJ1-5, with unresolved D. The CDR3 totals 13 residues. Germline CDR1 MGHRA, CDR2 YSYEKL. Trimming removed 1 base at V and 6 bases at J, with 7 bases between. As DNA, the CDR3 is TGCGCCAGCAGCCAAGGGGTAGGTCAGCCCCAGCATTTT. Translated, it gives CASSQGVGQPQHF.

This clonotype was recorded once. A clone one base away is much larger, so this may be a read error. The chain couples TRBV5-1 to TRBJ2-5; the D is unclear. Germline lookup yields CDR1 SGHRS and CDR2 YFSETQ. The V end was cut by 4 bases, the J end by 1 base, with 17 bases between. The CDR3 has 16 residues. The CDR3 is CASSPGRGLAQETQYF. DNA of the CDR3: TGCGCCAGCAGCCCCGGACGTGGGTTAGCCCAAGAGACCCAGTACTTC.

This clonotype was recorded a few times. V usage is TRBV29-1 and J usage is TRBJ2-3; a possible D gene is TRBD1 (5 bases). V shed 4 bases and J shed 1 base, with 12 bases lying between them. Per the germline V gene, CDR1 is SQVTM and CDR2 is ANQGSEA. The CDR3 has 14 residues. Here the CDR3 DNA reads TGCAGCGTTGTGCAGGGTGTAGGCACAGATACGCAGTATTTT. Translating it yields CSVVQGVGTDTQYF.

This clonotype was picked up a small number of times. The V gene is TRBV2, the J gene TRBJ2-4, with D perhaps TRBD1 or TRBD2 (5 bases each). Between the trimmed V and J ends, which lost 8 bases and 3 bases, there was a span of 14 bases. CDR3 length: 14 residues. Germline V gene lookup returns CDR1 SNHLY and CDR2 FYNNEI. The CDR3 bases are TGTGCCAGCCAAAGGGACGGTGGCAAAAACATTCAGTACTTC. This gives the protein CASQRDGGKNIQYF.